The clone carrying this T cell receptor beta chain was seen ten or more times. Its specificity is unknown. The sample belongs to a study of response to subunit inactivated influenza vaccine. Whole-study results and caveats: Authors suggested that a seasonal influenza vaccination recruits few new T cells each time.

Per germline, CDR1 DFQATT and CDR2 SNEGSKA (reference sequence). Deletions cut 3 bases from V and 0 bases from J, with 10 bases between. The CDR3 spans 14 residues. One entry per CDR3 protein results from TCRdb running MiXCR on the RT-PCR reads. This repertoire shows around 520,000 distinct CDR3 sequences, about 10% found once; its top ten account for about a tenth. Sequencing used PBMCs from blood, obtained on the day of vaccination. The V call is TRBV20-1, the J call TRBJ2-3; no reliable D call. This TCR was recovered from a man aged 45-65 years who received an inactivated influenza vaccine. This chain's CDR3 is CSARGSFSTDTQYF. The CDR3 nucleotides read TGCAGTGCTAGGGGCAGCTTTAGCACAGATACGCAGTATTTT.